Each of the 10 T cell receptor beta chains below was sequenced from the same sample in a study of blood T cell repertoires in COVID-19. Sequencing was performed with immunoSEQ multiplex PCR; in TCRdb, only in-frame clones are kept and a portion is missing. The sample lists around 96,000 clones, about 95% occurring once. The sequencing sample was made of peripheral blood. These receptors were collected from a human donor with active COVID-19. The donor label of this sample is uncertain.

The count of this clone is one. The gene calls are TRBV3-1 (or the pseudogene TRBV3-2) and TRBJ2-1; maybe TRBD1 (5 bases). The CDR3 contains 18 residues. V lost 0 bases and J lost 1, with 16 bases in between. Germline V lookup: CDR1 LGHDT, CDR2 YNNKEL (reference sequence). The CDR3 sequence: CASSQDIQGQISYNEQFF. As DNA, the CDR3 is TGTGCCAGCAGCCAAGATATTCAGGGTCAGATTTCCTACAATGAGCAGTTCTTC.

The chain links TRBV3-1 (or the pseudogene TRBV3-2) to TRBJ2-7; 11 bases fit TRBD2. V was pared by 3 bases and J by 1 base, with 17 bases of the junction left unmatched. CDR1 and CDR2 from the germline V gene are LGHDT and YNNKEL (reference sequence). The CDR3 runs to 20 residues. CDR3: CASSHPPAKTSGEGSYEQYF. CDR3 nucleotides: TGTGCCAGCAGCCATCCCCCAGCCAAGACTAGCGGGGAAGGTTCCTACGAGCAGTACTTC.

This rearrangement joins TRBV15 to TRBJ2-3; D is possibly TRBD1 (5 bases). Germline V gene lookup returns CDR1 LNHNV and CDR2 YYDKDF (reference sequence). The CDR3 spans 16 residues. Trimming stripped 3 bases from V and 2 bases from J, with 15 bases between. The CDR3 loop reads CATSSPRGTLTDTQYF. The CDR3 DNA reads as TGTGCCACCAGCAGTCCTAGGGGCACCCTCACAGATACGCAGTATTTT.

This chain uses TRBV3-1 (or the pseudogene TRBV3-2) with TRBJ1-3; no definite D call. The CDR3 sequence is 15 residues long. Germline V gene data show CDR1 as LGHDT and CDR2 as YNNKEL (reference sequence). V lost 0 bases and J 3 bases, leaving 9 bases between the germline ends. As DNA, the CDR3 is TGTGCCAGCAGCCAAGATCCAGGTTATGGAAACACCATATATTTT. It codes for CASSQDPGYGNTIYF.

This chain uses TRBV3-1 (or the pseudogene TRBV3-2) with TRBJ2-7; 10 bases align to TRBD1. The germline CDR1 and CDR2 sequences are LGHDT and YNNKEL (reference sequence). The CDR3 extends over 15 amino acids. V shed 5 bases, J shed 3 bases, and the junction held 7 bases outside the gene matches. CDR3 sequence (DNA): TGTGCCAGCAGCTACCGGGACAGGGGCGGCTACGAGCAGTACTTC. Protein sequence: CASSYRDRGGYEQYF.

The CDR3 loop reads CASKGSGSTQYF. DNA of the CDR3: TGCGCCAGCAAGGGGTCGGGCAGTACGCAGTATTTT. This sequence joins TRBV5-1 and TRBJ2-3; possibly TRBD1 for D (5 bases). The CDR3 covers 12 residues. Germline CDR1 reads SGHRS; CDR2 reads YFSETQ. Deletions cut 6 bases from V and 8 bases from J, with 13 bases between.

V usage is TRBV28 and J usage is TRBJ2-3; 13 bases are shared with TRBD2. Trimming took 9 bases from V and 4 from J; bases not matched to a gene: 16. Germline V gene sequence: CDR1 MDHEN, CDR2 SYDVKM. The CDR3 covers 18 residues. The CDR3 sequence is CASRLYRTSGSPADTQYF. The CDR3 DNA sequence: TGTGCCAGTCGGCTATACCGGACTAGCGGGAGCCCCGCAGATACGCAGTATTTT.

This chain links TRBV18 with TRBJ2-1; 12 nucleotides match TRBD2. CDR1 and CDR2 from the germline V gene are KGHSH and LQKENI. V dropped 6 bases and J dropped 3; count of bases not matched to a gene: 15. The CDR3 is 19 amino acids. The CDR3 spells CASSHLLAGGQAGYNEQFF. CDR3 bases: TGTGCCAGCTCTCATCTCCTAGCGGGAGGGCAAGCGGGCTACAATGAGCAGTTCTTC.

CDR3 amino acids: CASSQSPAGSYNEQFF. The CDR3 nucleotides are TGCGCCAGCAGTCAATCCCCCGCAGGGTCCTACAATGAGCAGTTCTTC. The chain has TRBV23-1 and TRBJ2-1; D possibly corresponds to TRBD1 (5 bases). TRBV23-1 is filed as an ORF, its function uncertain. The CDR3 has 16 residues. Between the trimmed V and J ends, which lost 0 bases and 1 base, there was a span of 10 bases.

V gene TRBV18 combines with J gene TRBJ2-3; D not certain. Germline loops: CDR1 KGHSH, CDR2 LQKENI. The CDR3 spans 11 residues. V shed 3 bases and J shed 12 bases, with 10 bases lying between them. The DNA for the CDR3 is TGTGCCAGCTCACCGTTCGATCTACAGTATTTT. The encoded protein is CASSPFDLQYF.